Sequencing of this T cell receptor (beta chain) was carried out in a study of T-cell reconstitution after alpha-beta-depleted transplantation in children. Study-level results: Hyperexpanded clones declined; after one year, newly produced T cells mostly supplied diversity. By about two months after transplant, alpha-beta T cells reportedly arose from several hundred graft clones that had expanded.

During its preparation, the TCRbeta library received unique molecular identifiers. TCRdb passed the PCR reads through MiXCR, listing each CDR3 protein once. The sample contains around 52,000 distinct CDR3 sequences, less than 6% of which appear only once. This clonotype was found many times. Its matching antigen is unknown. This receptor was obtained from a female patient between 2 and 15 years old who had a stem cell transplant for aplastic anemia, so the T cells may come from the graft donor. Source: PBMCs, mostly from graft donor cells, taken 60 days after TCRalphabeta/CD19-depleted stem cell transplant.

The CDR3 nucleotides read TGTGCCAGCAGTCGGGACGGAACGGGGTATGGCTACACCTTC. As protein: CASSRDGTGYGYTF. The chain combines TRBV6-5 with TRBJ1-2, with D possibly matching TRBD1 (5 bases). Trimming took off 5 bases at V and 5 bases at J, with 15 bases between the two ends. The CDR3 runs 14 residues. CDR1 is MNHEY, CDR2 SVGAGI, per germline.